This record covers a single T cell receptor beta chain. Its antigen is not known. This may be a read error, as it is one base from a much larger clone. This entry is derived from a study of T-cell memory formation after mild COVID-19. Study results and caveats: Pre-infection memory already had some responding clones, implying cross-reactive memory joined. Clones that shrank (day 15 to 85) were balanced CD4/CD8, whereas later expanders leaned CD4+. Those CD4+ clones that contracted were mainly in CM and EM (CD8+ ones in EMRA).

MiXCR, applied by TCRdb to the 5' RACE reads, yields one record per CDR3 protein. The sample lists about 540,000 distinct CDR3 sequences, approximately 20% occurring once. The sample was PBMCs or a T cell subset sorted from them (not recorded which). This TCR was recovered from an adult woman who had mild COVID-19 (a few samples of this study predate the infection). Cell type and time point are not known.

CDR3 residues: CASISIWEGDEMVGYTF. The CDR3 nucleotides read TGTGCCAGCATTTCCATCTGGGAAGGGGATGAGATGGTTGGCTACACCTTC. V usage is TRBV27 and J usage is TRBJ1-2; D perhaps matches TRBD1 (5 bases). Germline values: CDR1 MNHEY, CDR2 SMNVEV (reference sequence). Trimming removed 7 bases from V and 7 bases from J, with 28 bases in between. The CDR3 length is 17 residues.